Shown below are 9 T cell receptor beta chains from a single sample sequenced in a study of blood T cell repertoires in COVID-19. The protocol was immunoSEQ multiplex PCR, while the TCRdb copy is restricted to in-frame clones and leaves out a portion. The data show over 150,000 clones, roughly 89% seen once. The source material was peripheral blood. These receptors were collected from a woman aged 55-70 years who had recovered from COVID-19.

Only a few counts were recorded for this clone. The chain uses TRBV4-1 and TRBJ1-3; 7 bases align to TRBD1. Trimming took 0 bases from V and 7 from J; bases not matched to a gene: 9. The CDR3 runs to 16 residues. In germline, CDR1 is MGHRA, CDR2 YSYEKL. CDR3 in DNA: TGCGCCAGCAGCCAAGACGAGCAGGGGGTTAGGAACACCATATATTTT. Encoded protein: CASSQDEQGVRNTIYF.

This clone showed up just once. The chain combines TRBV5-1 with TRBJ2-1; the D is unclear. The CDR3 runs 14 residues. Trimming shortened V by 4 bases and J by 6 bases, and 14 bases separated the two germline ends. Per the germline V gene, CDR1 is SGHRS and CDR2 is YFSETQ. The CDR3 sequence: CASSTMGVSNEQFF. DNA for the CDR3: TGCGCCAGCAGCACTATGGGTGTCTCCAATGAGCAGTTCTTC.

The chain carries TRBV19 and TRBJ2-1; 10 bases agree with TRBD2. Germline V lookup: CDR1 LNHDA, CDR2 SQIVND (reference sequence). CDR3 length: 15 residues. Trimming at V came to 4 bases and at J to 2 bases, leaving 2 bases not matched to a gene. The DNA for the CDR3 is TGTGCCAGTAGTACCCTAGCGGGGGCCTACAATGAGCAGTTCTTC. Protein product: CASSTLAGAYNEQFF. Together with reference TRBV19 and TRBJ2-1, the CDR3 gives the full variable domain: DGGITQSPKYLFRKEGQNVTLSCEQNLNHDAMYWYRQDPGQGLRLIYYSQIVNDFQKGDIAEGYSVSREKKESFPLTVTSAQKNPTAFYLCASSTLAGAYNEQFFGPGTRLTVL.

This clone was seen just once. The rearrangement uses TRBV1 and TRBJ2-2; the table's D call, TRBD1, has no DNA check behind it. TRBV1 is termed a pseudogene. This CDR3 region has 20 residues. In DNA, the CDR3 is TGCACCAGCAGCCAAGATGAGGACAAAGAAAACCGAAAAAACACCGGGGAGCTGTTTTTT. This encodes CTSSQDEDKENRKNTGELFF.

This chain links TRBV28 with TRBJ1-1; D is unresolved. Germline assignment: CDR1 MDHEN and CDR2 SYDVKM. CDR3 length equals 15 residues. Between the trimmed V and J ends, which lost 4 bases and 1 base, there was a span of 13 bases. Here the CDR3 reads CASSSPSAGNTEAFF. Here the CDR3 DNA reads TGTGCCAGCAGTTCACCTTCAGCAGGGAACACTGAAGCTTTCTTT.

CDR3 sequence reads: CSVRRGSAEAFF. The CDR3 region has the DNA TGCAGCGTTCGAAGGGGCAGCGCTGAAGCTTTCTTT. This chain uses TRBV29-1 with TRBJ1-1, with D possibly being TRBD1 (5 bases). CDR3 length equals 12 residues. Per germline, CDR1 SQVTM and CDR2 ANQGSEA. Deletions cut 5 bases from V and 6 bases from J, with 13 bases between.

The rearrangement uses TRBV2 and TRBJ2-5; possible D gene TRBD2, 5 bases. Germline V gene lookup returns CDR1 SNHLY and CDR2 FYNNEI. This CDR3 comprises 14 residues. V lost 6 bases and J 3 bases, leaving 14 bases between the germline ends. The CDR3 sequence is CASSRGVGEETQYF. CDR3 coding DNA: TGTGCCAGCAGCCGGGGAGTCGGGGAAGAGACCCAGTACTTC.

The rearrangement links TRBV6-5 to TRBJ1-4; D possibly corresponds to TRBD1 (6 bases). Trimming removed 9 bases at V and 4 bases at J, with 15 bases between. The CDR3 extends over 14 amino acids. Germline values: CDR1 MNHEY, CDR2 SVGAGI. The DNA for the CDR3 is TGTGCCAGTCTGGGGGGGGCGGGTAATGAAAAACTGTTTTTT. Its protein product is CASLGGAGNEKLFF.

J is TRBJ1-5 and V is TRBV3-1 (or the pseudogene TRBV3-2); D is ambiguous. From germline, CDR1 is LGHDT and CDR2 YNNKEL (reference sequence). The CDR3 runs to 15 residues. Trimming took 6 bases from V and 0 from J, leaving 12 bases between them. The CDR3 DNA reads as TGTGCCAGCAGTCGAACCGGGGTTAGCAATCAGCCCCAGCATTTT. It codes for CASSRTGVSNQPQHF.